These 22 T cell receptor beta chains originate from one sample sequenced in a study of cytomegalovirus exposure and HLA in healthy donors. 13 Jbeta primers and 60 Vbeta primers were used for the PCR. Sequenced by immunoSEQ multiplex PCR; TCRdb stores in-frame clones only, minus some. The table includes 200,000 to 300,000 clones, approximately 84% detected once. The sequencing input was PBMCs. Source of these receptors: a middle-aged woman in good health and CMV-seropositive.

The genes are TRBV28 and TRBJ1-4; perhaps TRBD1 as D (5 bases). V was trimmed by 6 bases and J by 4 bases, leaving 18 bases between them. This CDR3 region has 16 residues. Germline V gene data show CDR1 as MDHEN and CDR2 as SYDVKM. The CDR3 DNA is TGTGCCAGCAGCCCCTCCAGGGCCGATCTTAATGAAAAACTGTTTTTT. This sequence encodes CASSPSRADLNEKLFF.

About this clone: Different DNA sequences within this sample yield the same CDR3. The chain is built from TRBV13 and TRBJ2-7; D perhaps matches TRBD2 (6 bases). The CDR3 runs 12 residues. Germline loops: CDR1 PRHDT, CDR2 FYEKMQ (reference sequence). Trimming pared 2 bases from V and 5 bases from J, leaving 7 bases between. For the CDR3, the DNA is TGTGCCAGCAGCTTACGCGGGAACGAGCAGTACTTC. Amino acids: CASSLRGNEQYF.

The chain couples TRBV5-1 to TRBJ2-5; 9 bases line up with TRBD1. The CDR3 is made up of 14 amino acids. CDR1 is SGHRS and CDR2 is YFSETQ in the germline V gene. Losses at the gene ends were 4 bases for V and 5 bases for J; bases not matched to a gene: 6. The CDR3 region is CASSPKGTGETQYF. Here the CDR3 DNA reads TGCGCCAGCAGCCCGAAGGGGACAGGGGAGACCCAGTACTTC.

This clone has only a few counts. The chain uses TRBV9 and TRBJ2-7, with 8 bases matching TRBD2. With 4 bases clipped from V and 3 bases from J, the junction kept 12 bases outside the gene matches. CDR3 size: 16 residues. Germline CDR1 and CDR2: SGDLS and YYNGEE. CDR3 loop: CASSPGVQRGYYEQYF. The CDR3 DNA follows: TGTGCCAGCAGCCCCGGCGTCCAGCGGGGGTACTACGAGCAGTACTTC.

There are a few counts of this clone. The chain couples TRBV5-1 to TRBJ2-6; a possible D gene is TRBD1 (6 bases). CDR3 length equals 17 residues. The V gene's germline CDR1 is SGHRS and CDR2 YFSETQ. V shed 1 base and J shed 1 base, with 12 bases lying between them. CDR3 in DNA: TGCGCCAGCAGCTTGAGACCTACAGGGTCTGGGGCCAACGTCCTGACTTTC. Protein sequence: CASSLRPTGSGANVLTF.

This clone was detected only a few times. The chain recombines TRBV2 with TRBJ2-5; 10 nucleotides match TRBD2. The CDR3 is 18 amino acids. Per germline, CDR1 SNHLY and CDR2 FYNNEI. J lost 5 bases, V lost 0 bases, and 12 bases had no gene match. CDR3 bases: TGTGCCAGCAGTGAAGCGCGAGTAGCGGGAGGTGTAAGGGAGACCCAGTACTTC. Translating gives CASSEARVAGGVRETQYF. Full variable domain (rest looked up from reference TRBV2 and TRBJ2-5): EPEVTQTPSHQVTQMGQEVILRCVPISNHLYFYWYRQILGQKVEFLVSFYNNEISEKSEIFDDQFSVERPDGSNFTLKIRSTKLEDSAMYFCASSEARVAGGVRETQYFGPGTRLLVL.

The V and J genes are TRBV7-8 and TRBJ1-2; a possible D gene is TRBD1 (6 bases). There are 17 residues in the CDR3. The V end was cut by 5 bases, the J end by 1 base, with 20 bases between. CDR1 SGHVS and CDR2 FQNEAQ come from the germline V gene. This chain's CDR3 is CASSLQEGQPFNYGYTF. The CDR3 DNA reads TGTGCCAGCAGCCTTCAAGAGGGACAACCCTTTAACTATGGCTACACCTTC.

A note on this clone: Other DNA sequences from this sample encode an identical CDR3 as well. V is TRBV30 and J is TRBJ2-5; D gene uncertain. Per the germline V gene, CDR1 is GTSNPN and CDR2 is SVGIG (reference sequence). This CDR3 is 12 amino acids long. V was cut by 0 bases and J by 3 bases, with 5 bases left in between. CDR3 amino acids: CAWSVREETQYF. In DNA form, the CDR3 reads TGTGCCTGGAGTGTAAGAGAAGAGACCCAGTACTTC.

The rearrangement links TRBV5-4 to TRBJ2-1; D may be TRBD1 (5 bases). V shed 0 bases and J shed 2 bases, with 12 bases lying between them. The CDR3 contains 16 residues. CDR1 and CDR2 from the germline V gene are SGHNT and YYREEE (reference sequence). DNA for the CDR3: TGTGCCAGCAGCTTGGGAATACAGGTTCCCTACAATGAGCAGTTCTTC. Protein product: CASSLGIQVPYNEQFF.

This clone was seen more than once but under ten times. A read error may account for a junction end that differs from germline. The rearrangement joins TRBV7-9 to TRBJ2-1; the D gene is possibly TRBD2 (6 bases). Germline CDR1 is SEHNR and CDR2 is FQNEAQ (reference sequence). CDR3 length equals 16 residues. Here the CDR3 reads CSSSFLQGLLNNEQFF. DNA for the CDR3: TGTTCCAGCAGCTTTTTGCAGGGACTTTTAAACAATGAGCAGTTCTTC.

This clone was picked up a small number of times. The CDR3 sequence is CASSFGQGLFYEQYF. As DNA, the CDR3 is TGTGCCAGCAGCTTTGGACAGGGCCTCTTTTACGAGCAGTACTTC. This chain connects TRBV7-9 to TRBJ2-7, with 8 bases lining up with TRBD1. V trimming: 3 bases; J trimming: 4 bases; junction bases outside the gene matches: 8. Germline V lookup: CDR1 SEHNR, CDR2 FQNEAQ (reference sequence). This CDR3 spans 15 amino acids.

This chain connects TRBV4-2 to TRBJ2-5, with D unclear. V was trimmed by 2 bases and J by 0 bases, leaving 7 bases between them. There are 14 residues in the CDR3. From germline, CDR1 is LGHNA and CDR2 YNFKEQ. This chain's CDR3 is CASSQHEDQETQYF. CDR3 DNA: TGTGCCAGCAGCCAACACGAGGACCAAGAGACCCAGTACTTC.

The chain links TRBV7-9 to TRBJ2-1, with 8 bases aligning to TRBD1. V was clipped by 5 bases and J by 11 bases; unmatched bases: 14. CDR1 SEHNR and CDR2 FQNEAQ come from the germline V gene (reference sequence). CDR3 size: 15 residues. The DNA for the CDR3 is TGTGCCAGCAGCATAGGACAGGGTACCGCGAATAAGCAGTTCTTC. This encodes CASSIGQGTANKQFF. The variable domain in full, completed from reference TRBV7-9 and TRBJ2-1, reads DTGVSQNPRHKITKRGQNVTFRCDPISEHNRLYWYRQTLGQGPEFLTYFQNEAQLEKSRLLSDRFSAERPKGSFSTLEIQRTEQGDSAMYLCASSIGQGTANKQFFGPGTRLTVL.

The chain uses TRBV7-2 and TRBJ2-1; the D gene is possibly TRBD1 (5 bases). Looked up from germline, CDR1 is SGHTA and CDR2 is FQGNSA. The germline V and J ends were trimmed by 2 bases and 4 bases, with 9 bases remaining between them. CDR3 length: 14 amino acids. DNA for the CDR3: TGTGCCAGCAGCTTAAGGACAACATACAATGAGCAGTTCTTC. Encoded protein: CASSLRTTYNEQFF. The complete variable domain, with remaining parts taken from reference TRBV7-2 and TRBJ2-1, reads GAGVSQSPSNKVTEKGKDVELRCDPISGHTALYWYRQSLGQGLEFLIYFQGNSAPDKSGLPSDRFSAERTGGSVSTLTIQRTQQEDSAVYLCASSLRTTYNEQFFGPGTRLTVL.

This rearrangement joins TRBV7-2 to TRBJ2-1, with D unclear. V lost 1 base to trimming and J lost 1 base, with 8 bases between them. This CDR3 has 15 amino acids. Germline V gives CDR1 SGHTA, CDR2 FQGNSA. CDR3 in amino acids: CASSLGGISYNEQFF. DNA of the CDR3: TGTGCCAGCAGCTTAGGCGGAATTTCCTACAATGAGCAGTTCTTC.

V is TRBV25-1 and J is TRBJ1-1; weak D call: TRBD1 (5 bases). Germline V gives CDR1 MGHDK, CDR2 SYGVNS. The CDR3 covers 15 residues. V lost 1 base to trimming and J lost 1 base, with 10 bases between them. The CDR3 sequence is CASSEFRQSNTEAFF. The CDR3 nucleotides are TGTGCCAGCAGTGAATTTCGACAGTCGAACACTGAAGCTTTCTTT.

This clone was seen a single time. The chain combines TRBV28 with TRBJ2-7, with D possibly matching TRBD1 (6 bases). The CDR3 loop spans 14 amino acids. Trimming removed 7 bases at V and 1 base at J, with 14 bases between. The germline V gene has CDR1 MDHEN and CDR2 SYDVKM. CDR3 sequence: CASKWSGASYEQYF. The CDR3 DNA is TGTGCCAGCAAATGGTCAGGGGCGTCCTACGAGCAGTACTTC.

The gene calls are TRBV5-1 and TRBJ2-7; D perhaps matches TRBD1 (6 bases). The CDR3 consists of 17 residues. Trimming removed 3 bases at V and 0 bases at J, with 19 bases between. The germline V gene has CDR1 SGHRS and CDR2 YFSETQ. CDR3 amino acids: CASSSRFQGPSSYEQYF. The CDR3 DNA sequence: TGCGCCAGCAGCTCCAGGTTCCAGGGGCCGAGCTCCTACGAGCAGTACTTC.

The chain recombines TRBV2 with TRBJ1-1; D unresolved. Germline CDR1 SNHLY, CDR2 FYNNEI. The V end was cut by 5 bases, the J end by 4 bases, with 8 bases between. This CDR3 has 12 residues. For the CDR3, the DNA is TGTGCCAGCAGTTCTGTCCGCACTGAAGCTTTCTTT. Translation: CASSSVRTEAFF.

This clone is a singleton in its sample. V and J are TRBV11-2 and TRBJ2-1; 7 nucleotides align to TRBD2. The ends lost 3 bases at V and 5 bases at J; junction bases unmatched: 7. The CDR3 totals 15 residues. In germline, CDR1 is SGHAT, CDR2 FQNNGV. The CDR3 is CASSFTSVFNNEQFF. DNA for the CDR3: TGTGCCAGCAGCTTTACTAGCGTCTTCAACAATGAGCAGTTCTTC.

Only one count was recorded for this clone. The chain recombines TRBV27 with TRBJ1-6, with a weak D call TRBD1 (6 bases). Germline V lookup: CDR1 MNHEY, CDR2 SMNVEV (reference sequence). Trimming removed 6 bases at V and 3 bases at J, with 12 bases between. This CDR3 spans 15 amino acids. CDR3 sequence: CASRSQGNYNSPLHF. The DNA of the CDR3 is TGTGCCAGCAGATCACAGGGAAACTATAATTCACCCCTCCACTTT.

V gene TRBV5-1 combines with J gene TRBJ2-1; 9 nucleotides match TRBD2. The germline V gene has CDR1 SGHRS and CDR2 YFSETQ. The CDR3 sequence is 16 residues long. The J segment lost 3 bases and the V segment lost 0 bases, leaving 4 bases of the junction unmatched. The CDR3 sequence: CASSLVASGNYNEQFF. CDR3 bases: TGCGCCAGCAGCTTGGTGGCTAGCGGGAACTACAATGAGCAGTTCTTC.